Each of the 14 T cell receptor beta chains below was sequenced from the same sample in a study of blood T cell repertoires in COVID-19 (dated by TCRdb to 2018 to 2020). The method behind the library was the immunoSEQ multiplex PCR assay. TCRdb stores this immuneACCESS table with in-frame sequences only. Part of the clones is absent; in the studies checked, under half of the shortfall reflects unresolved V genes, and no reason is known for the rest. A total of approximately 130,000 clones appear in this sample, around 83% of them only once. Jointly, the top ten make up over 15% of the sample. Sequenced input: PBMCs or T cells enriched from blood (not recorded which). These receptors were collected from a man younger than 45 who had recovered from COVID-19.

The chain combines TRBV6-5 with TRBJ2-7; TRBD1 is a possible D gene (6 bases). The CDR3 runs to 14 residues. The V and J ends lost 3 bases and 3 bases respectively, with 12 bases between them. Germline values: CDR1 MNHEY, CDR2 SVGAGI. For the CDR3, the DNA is TGTGCCAGCAGTTATCAGTCGGACAGCTACGAGCAGTACTTC. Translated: CASSYQSDSYEQYF.

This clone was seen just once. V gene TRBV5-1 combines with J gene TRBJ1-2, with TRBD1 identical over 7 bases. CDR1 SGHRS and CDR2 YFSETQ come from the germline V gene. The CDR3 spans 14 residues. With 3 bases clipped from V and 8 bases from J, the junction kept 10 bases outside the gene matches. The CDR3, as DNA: TGCGCCAGCAGCTCACCACTACAGGGGTTAGGCTACACCTTC. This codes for CASSSPLQGLGYTF. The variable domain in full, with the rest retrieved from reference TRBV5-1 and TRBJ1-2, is KAGVTQTPRYLIKTRGQQVTLSCSPISGHRSVSWYQQTPGQGLQFLFEYFSETQRNKGNFPGRFSGRQFSNSRSEMNVSTLELGDSALYLCASSSPLQGLGYTFGSGTRLTVV.

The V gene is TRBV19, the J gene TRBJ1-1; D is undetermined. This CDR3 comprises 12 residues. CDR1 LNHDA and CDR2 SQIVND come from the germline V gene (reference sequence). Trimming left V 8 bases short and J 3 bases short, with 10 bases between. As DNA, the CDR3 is TGTGCCAGTCACTCCCGCTACACTGAAGCTTTCTTT. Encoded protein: CASHSRYTEAFF.

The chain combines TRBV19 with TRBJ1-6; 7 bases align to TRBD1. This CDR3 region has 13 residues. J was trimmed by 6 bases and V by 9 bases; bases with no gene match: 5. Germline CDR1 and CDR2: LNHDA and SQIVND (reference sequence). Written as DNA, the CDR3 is TGTGCCAGCGCGACAGGGTTTAATTCACCCCTCCACTTT. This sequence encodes CASATGFNSPLHF.

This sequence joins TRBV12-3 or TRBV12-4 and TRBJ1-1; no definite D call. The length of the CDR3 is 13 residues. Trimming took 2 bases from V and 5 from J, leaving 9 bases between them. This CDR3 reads CASSLTVYTEAFF. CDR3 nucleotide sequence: TGTGCCAGCAGTTTAACAGTCTATACTGAAGCTTTCTTT.

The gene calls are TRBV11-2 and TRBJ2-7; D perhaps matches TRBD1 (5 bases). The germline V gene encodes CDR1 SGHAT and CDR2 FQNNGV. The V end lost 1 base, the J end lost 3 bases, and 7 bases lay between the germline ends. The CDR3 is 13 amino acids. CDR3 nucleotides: TGTGCCAGCAGCTTAGGTACAGGCTACGAGCAGTACGTC. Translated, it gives CASSLGTGYEQYV.

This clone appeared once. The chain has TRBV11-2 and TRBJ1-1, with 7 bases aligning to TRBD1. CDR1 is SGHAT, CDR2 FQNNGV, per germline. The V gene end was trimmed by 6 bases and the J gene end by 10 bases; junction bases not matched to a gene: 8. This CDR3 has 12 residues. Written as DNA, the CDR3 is TGTGCCAGCAGGAATGACAGGGAGAGAGCTTTCTTT. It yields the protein CASRNDRERAFF. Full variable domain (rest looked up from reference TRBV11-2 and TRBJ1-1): EAGVAQSPRYKIIEKRQSVAFWCNPISGHATLYWYQQILGQGPKLLIQFQNNGVVDDSQLPKDRFSAERLKGVDSTLKIQPAKLEDSAVYLCASRNDRERAFFGQGTRLTVV.

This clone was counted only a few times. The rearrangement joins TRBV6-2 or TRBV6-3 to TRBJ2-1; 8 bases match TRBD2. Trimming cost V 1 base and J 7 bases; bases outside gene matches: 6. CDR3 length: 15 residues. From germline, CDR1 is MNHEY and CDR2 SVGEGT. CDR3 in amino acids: CASSYLLAEINEQFF. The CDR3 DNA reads TGTGCCAGCAGTTACTTACTAGCGGAGATAAATGAGCAGTTCTTC.

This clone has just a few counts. In DNA, the CDR3 is TGTGCCAGTAGTAAGCGGATAGACTACGAGCAGTACTTC. Its protein is CASSKRIDYEQYF. The rearrangement uses TRBV19 and TRBJ2-7, with a tentative D call TRBD2 (5 bases). The V end was cut by 4 bases, the J end by 3 bases, with 10 bases between. From germline, CDR1 is LNHDA and CDR2 SQIVND (reference sequence). This CDR3 region has 13 residues. The variable domain in full, completed from reference TRBV19 and TRBJ2-7, reads DGGITQSPKYLFRKEGQNVTLSCEQNLNHDAMYWYRQDPGQGLRLIYYSQIVNDFQKGDIAEGYSVSREKKESFPLTVTSAQKNPTAFYLCASSKRIDYEQYFGPGTRLTVT.

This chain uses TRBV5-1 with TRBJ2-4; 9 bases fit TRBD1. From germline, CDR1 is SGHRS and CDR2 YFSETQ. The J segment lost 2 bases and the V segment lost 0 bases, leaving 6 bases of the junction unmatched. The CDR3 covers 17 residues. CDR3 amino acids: CASSLDEQGASKNIQYF. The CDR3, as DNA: TGCGCCAGCAGCTTGGATGAACAGGGGGCTTCCAAAAACATTCAGTACTTC.

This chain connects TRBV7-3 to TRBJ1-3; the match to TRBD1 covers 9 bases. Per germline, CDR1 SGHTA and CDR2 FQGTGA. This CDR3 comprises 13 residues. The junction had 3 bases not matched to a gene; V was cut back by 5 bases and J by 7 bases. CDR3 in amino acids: CASSKGQGNTIYF. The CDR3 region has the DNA TGTGCCAGCAGCAAAGGACAGGGGAACACCATATATTTT.

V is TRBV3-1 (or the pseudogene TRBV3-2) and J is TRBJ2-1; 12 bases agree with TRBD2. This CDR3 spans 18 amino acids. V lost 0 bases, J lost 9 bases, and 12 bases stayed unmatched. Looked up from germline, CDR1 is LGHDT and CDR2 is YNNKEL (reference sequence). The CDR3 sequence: CASSQDPSSGGARGEQFF. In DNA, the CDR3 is TGTGCCAGCAGCCAAGACCCCTCTAGCGGGGGGGCCAGGGGTGAGCAGTTCTTC.

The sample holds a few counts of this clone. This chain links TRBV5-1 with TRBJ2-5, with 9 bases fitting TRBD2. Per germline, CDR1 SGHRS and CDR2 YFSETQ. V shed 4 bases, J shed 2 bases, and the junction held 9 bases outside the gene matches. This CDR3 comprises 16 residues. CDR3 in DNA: TGCGCCAGCAGCCCCCCCGCGGGGGGGAATCAAGAGACCCAGTACTTC. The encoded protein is CASSPPAGGNQETQYF. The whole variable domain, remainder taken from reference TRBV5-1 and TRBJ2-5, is KAGVTQTPRYLIKTRGQQVTLSCSPISGHRSVSWYQQTPGQGLQFLFEYFSETQRNKGNFPGRFSGRQFSNSRSEMNVSTLELGDSALYLCASSPPAGGNQETQYFGPGTRLLVL.

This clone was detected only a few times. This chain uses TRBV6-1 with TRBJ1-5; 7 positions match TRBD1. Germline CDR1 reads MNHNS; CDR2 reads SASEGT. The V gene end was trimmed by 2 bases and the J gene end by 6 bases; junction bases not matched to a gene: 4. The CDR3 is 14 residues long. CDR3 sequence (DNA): TGTGCCAGCAGTGAAATAGGGGGCGGTCAGCCCCAGCATTTT. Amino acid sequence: CASSEIGGGQPQHF.